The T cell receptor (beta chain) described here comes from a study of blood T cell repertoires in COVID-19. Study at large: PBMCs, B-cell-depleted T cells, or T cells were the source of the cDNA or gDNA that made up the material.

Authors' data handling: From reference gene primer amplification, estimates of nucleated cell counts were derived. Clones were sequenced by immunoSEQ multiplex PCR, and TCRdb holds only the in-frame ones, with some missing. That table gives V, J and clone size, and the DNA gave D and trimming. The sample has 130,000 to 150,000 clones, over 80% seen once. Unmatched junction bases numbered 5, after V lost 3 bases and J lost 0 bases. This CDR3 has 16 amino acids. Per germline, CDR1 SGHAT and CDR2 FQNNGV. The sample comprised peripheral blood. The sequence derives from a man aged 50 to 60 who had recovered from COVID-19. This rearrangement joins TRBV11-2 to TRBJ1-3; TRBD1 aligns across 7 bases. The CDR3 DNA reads TGTGCCAGCAGCTTGAGGGACAGCAACTCTGGAAACACCATATATTTT. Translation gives CASSLRDSNSGNTIYF.